This T cell receptor beta chain is drawn from a study of cytomegalovirus exposure and HLA in healthy donors. This PCR relied on a set of 60 Vbeta primers and 13 Jbeta primers. The method was immunoSEQ multiplex PCR; TCRdb's version includes in-frame clones alone and lacks a portion of them. Among about 140,000 clones listed, around 75% were seen once. The CDR3 has 15 residues. V was clipped by 2 bases and J by 4 bases, with 18 bases between them. Germline CDR1 and CDR2: GTSNPN and SVGIG (reference sequence). The sample was PBMCs. This chain connects TRBV30 to TRBJ2-7; weak D call: TRBD1 (6 bases). This receptor was taken from a man aged 40-50 years in good health and CMV-seronegative. This chain's CDR3 is CAWSKKTGLGYEQYF. CDR3 DNA sequence: TGTGCCTGGAGTAAAAAGACAGGTCTGGGGTACGAGCAGTACTTC. The complete variable domain, with remaining parts taken from reference TRBV30 and TRBJ2-7, reads SQTIHQWPATLVQPVGSPLSLECTVEGTSNPNLYWYRQAAGRGLQLLFYSVGIGQISSEVPQNLSASRPQDRQFILSSKKLLLSDSGFYLCAWSKKTGLGYEQYFGPGTRLTVT.